These 9 T cell receptor beta chains share one sample of origin, sequenced in a study of T cell repertoires in cytomegalovirus infection. Their specific antigens are unknown. One entry per CDR3 protein, called by TCRdb with MiXCR from the reads. The table has about 920,000 distinct CDR3 sequences, less than 40% seen once. This material consisted of cultured CD8+ T cells from PBMCs, taken from culture after CMV antigen stimulation. These receptors were obtained from a human donor in good health (CMV status not recorded). Some clones in this sample may be carry-over from other donors' samples.

The rearrangement joins TRBV7-2 to TRBJ2-3, with D maybe TRBD1 (6 bases). From germline, CDR1 is SGHTA and CDR2 FQGNSA. This CDR3 region has 16 residues. With 4 bases removed from V and 1 base from J, the gap between germline ends came to 15 bases. Written as DNA, the CDR3 is TGTGCCAGCAGCTCGGAGATACAGGGTGGCACAGATACGCAGTATTTT. The encoded protein is CASSSEIQGGTDTQYF.

A few counts support this clonotype. The DNA is omitted, as the CDR3 cannot be located on it reliably, and the CDR3 follows TCRdb's listing. This sequence joins TRBV5-6 and TRBJ1-1; the listed D gene, TRBD1, was not tested against the DNA. The CDR3 contains 14 residues when both ends are counted. The germline V gene encodes CDR1 SGHDT and CDR2 YYEEEE. CDR3 loop: CASSFGTGTGGTFF.

The chain has TRBV6-5 and TRBJ1-6; 10 positions match TRBD1. The length of the CDR3 is 15 residues. Germline CDR1 and CDR2: MNHEY and SVGAGI. V lost 0 bases, J lost 9 bases, and 2 bases stayed unmatched. CDR3 coding DNA: TGTGCCAGCAGTTACTCGTGGGACAGGGGTTCACCCCTCCACTTT. Amino acids: CASSYSWDRGSPLHF.

This chain joins TRBV12-3 or TRBV12-4 and TRBJ1-5, with D tentatively TRBD1 (5 bases). CDR3 length: 16 amino acids. Trimming stripped 1 base from V and 0 bases from J, with 10 bases between. CDR3 sequence (DNA): TGTGCCAGCAGTTTAGGTTGGCAGGGTAGCAATCAGCCCCAGCATTTT. Protein sequence: CASSLGWQGSNQPQHF.

This clonotype has a handful of counts. The chain couples TRBV6-5 to TRBJ1-4; TRBD1 matches 7 bases. V dropped 0 bases and J dropped 0; count of bases not matched to a gene: 4. CDR1 is MNHEY and CDR2 is SVGAGI in the germline V gene. The CDR3 is made up of 17 amino acids. CDR3 in DNA: TGTGCCAGCAGTTACTCGAGGGACAGCTCAACTAATGAAAAACTGTTTTTT. Its translation is CASSYSRDSSTNEKLFF.

Comments on this clonotype: A read error may be the cause here, since a much bigger clone is one base away. The V call is TRBV7-4, the J call TRBJ1-1; TRBD1 is a possible D gene (6 bases). The CDR3 contains 13 residues. The V gene's germline CDR1 is SGHVT and CDR2 SQSDAQ. The CDR3 is CANSWRGGTEAFF. The DNA of the CDR3 is TGTGCCAACAGCTGGCGAGGGGGCACTGAAGCTTTCTTT. Complete variable domain (other parts from reference TRBV7-4 and TRBJ1-1): GAGVSQSPRYKVAKRGRDVALRCDSISGHVTLYWYRQTLGQGSEVLTYSQSDAQRDKSGRPSGRFSAERPERSVSTLKIQRTEQGDSAVYLCANSWRGGTEAFFGQGTRLTVV.

A few counts support this clonotype. This rearrangement joins TRBV11-2 to TRBJ2-1; possible D gene TRBD2, 5 bases. The CDR3 spans 14 residues. The V end was cut by 2 bases, the J end by 8 bases, with 13 bases between. Germline V gene data show CDR1 as SGHAT and CDR2 as FQNNGV. In DNA, the CDR3 is TGTGCCAGCAGCTTATGGCGGACTCTCCATGAGCAGTTCTTC. It codes for CASSLWRTLHEQFF.

This chain uses TRBV19 with TRBJ2-1; D not certain. The V end was cut by 5 bases, the J end by 4 bases, with 12 bases between. This CDR3 is 14 amino acids long. Germline CDR1 and CDR2: LNHDA and SQIVND (reference sequence). The CDR3 spells CASSAPGPYNEQFF. The CDR3 DNA reads TGTGCCAGTAGTGCCCCGGGCCCGTACAATGAGCAGTTCTTC.

The rearrangement links TRBV7-9 to TRBJ1-2, with D maybe TRBD1 (6 bases). The germline CDR1 and CDR2 sequences are SEHNR and FQNEAQ (reference sequence). The CDR3 extends over 17 amino acids. Trimming took 1 base from V and 2 from J, leaving 17 bases between them. CDR3 residues: CASSLVFGKGQNYGYTF. The CDR3 DNA sequence: TGTGCCAGCAGCTTAGTTTTTGGCAAGGGACAAAACTATGGCTACACCTTC.